Presented here are 7 T cell receptor beta chains from one specimen sequenced in a study of identical twins. TCRdb recomputed calls from the 5' RACE reads with MiXCR, one row per CDR3 protein. In the table there are 450,000 to 650,000 distinct CDR3 sequences, 7.5% to 10% of which are singletons. In addition, the sample was reused for a study of yellow fever vaccine responses in identical twins.

The sequenced sample consisted of PBMCs. The receptors originated from a woman under 30 in good health.

This clonotype was counted only a few times. The genes are TRBV11-2 and TRBJ2-3; TRBD2 agrees at 10 bases. Trimming at V came to 1 base and at J to 4 bases, leaving 2 bases not matched to a gene. The germline gives CDR1 SGHAT, CDR2 FQNNGV. This CDR3 has 15 amino acids. The CDR3 protein is CASSLGGTSADTQYF. The CDR3 DNA reads TGTGCCAGCAGCTTAGGGGGGACTAGCGCAGATACGCAGTATTTT.

This clonotype was seen ten or more times. The rearrangement joins TRBV12-3 or TRBV12-4 to TRBJ2-1; 10 nucleotides align to TRBD2. The CDR3 loop spans 14 amino acids. The V gene end was trimmed by 4 bases and the J gene end by 6 bases; junction bases not matched to a gene: 3. The CDR3 nucleotides read TGTGCCAGCAGTTCAAGCGGGAGGGTCAATGAGCAGTTCTTC. This encodes CASSSSGRVNEQFF.

The chain uses TRBV6-2 or TRBV6-3 and TRBJ2-1; tentative D call: TRBD2 (5 bases). Germline-derived CDR1 and CDR2 are MNHEY and SVGEGT. The CDR3 runs to 12 residues. Trimming shortened V by 5 bases and J by 12 bases, and 14 bases separated the two germline ends. This chain's CDR3 is CASSRPPGRQFF. The CDR3 nucleotides are TGTGCCAGCAGTAGGCCCCCTGGGAGGCAGTTCTTC.

A few counts support this clonotype. The J gene is TRBJ1-5, the V gene TRBV12-3 or TRBV12-4; D is possibly TRBD1 (5 bases). This CDR3 comprises 14 residues. V lost 7 bases to trimming and J lost 1 base, with 11 bases between them. This chain's CDR3 is CASTLEGSNQPQHF. CDR3 in DNA: TGTGCCAGCACCCTAGAGGGGAGCAATCAGCCCCAGCATTTT.

This clonotype was recorded many times. Written as DNA, the CDR3 is TGCAGTGCTAAACTGATTTATAGAGATACGCAGTATTTT. Translating gives CSAKLIYRDTQYF. This sequence joins TRBV20-1 and TRBJ2-3; D uncertain. Trimming shortened V by 4 bases and J by 5 bases, and 13 bases separated the two germline ends. The germline V gene has CDR1 DFQATT and CDR2 SNEGSKA (reference sequence). The CDR3 runs to 13 residues.

This clonotype was picked up a small number of times. The chain employs TRBV27 and TRBJ2-3, with 7 bases identical to TRBD1. V gave up 10 bases and J gave up 3 bases; unmatched junction bases: 7. This CDR3 has 13 residues. The germline V gene encodes CDR1 MNHEY and CDR2 SMNVEV (reference sequence). CDR3 protein: CAIHGQDTDTQYF. CDR3 nucleotide sequence: TGTGCCATCCACGGACAGGATACAGATACGCAGTATTTT.

Details on this clonotype: This clone may be a read error of a much larger clone one base away. The V call is TRBV7-2, the J call TRBJ2-3; 7 bases agree with TRBD2. V lost 1 base, J lost 5 bases, and 6 bases stayed unmatched. This CDR3 is 15 amino acids long. The germline gives CDR1 SGHTA, CDR2 FQGNSA. Here the CDR3 reads CASSLDGGIGDTQYF. DNA for the CDR3: TGTGCCAGCAGCTTAGACGGGGGGATTGGAGATACGCAGTATTTT.